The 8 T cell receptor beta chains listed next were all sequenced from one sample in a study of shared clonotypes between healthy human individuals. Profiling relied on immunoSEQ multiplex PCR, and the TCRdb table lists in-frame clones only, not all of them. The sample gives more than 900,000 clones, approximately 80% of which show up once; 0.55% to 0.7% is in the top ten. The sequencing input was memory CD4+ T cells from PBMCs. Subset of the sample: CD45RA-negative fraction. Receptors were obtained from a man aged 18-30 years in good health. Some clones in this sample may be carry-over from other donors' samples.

The CDR3 bases are TGTGCCAGCAGAGTCGACAGCTACGAGCAGTACTTC. Translation: CASRVDSYEQYF. The chain carries TRBV2 and TRBJ2-7, with TRBD1 as a possible D gene (5 bases). Germline V gene data show CDR1 as SNHLY and CDR2 as FYNNEI. Trimming stripped 6 bases from V and 3 bases from J, with 9 bases between. The CDR3 covers 12 residues.

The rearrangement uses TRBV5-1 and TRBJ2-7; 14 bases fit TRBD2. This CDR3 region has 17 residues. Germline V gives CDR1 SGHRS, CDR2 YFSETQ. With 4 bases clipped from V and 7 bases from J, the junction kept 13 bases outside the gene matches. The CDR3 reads CASSLTSGRASAGEQYF. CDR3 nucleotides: TGCGCCAGCAGCCTGACTAGCGGGAGGGCCTCAGCGGGAGAGCAGTACTTC.

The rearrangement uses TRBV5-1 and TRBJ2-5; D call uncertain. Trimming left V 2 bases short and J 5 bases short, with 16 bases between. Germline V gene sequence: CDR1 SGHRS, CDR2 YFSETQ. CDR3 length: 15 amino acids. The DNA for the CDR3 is TGCGCCAGCAGCTTATACGCTGGGTTTCGGGAGACCCAGTACTTC. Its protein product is CASSLYAGFRETQYF.

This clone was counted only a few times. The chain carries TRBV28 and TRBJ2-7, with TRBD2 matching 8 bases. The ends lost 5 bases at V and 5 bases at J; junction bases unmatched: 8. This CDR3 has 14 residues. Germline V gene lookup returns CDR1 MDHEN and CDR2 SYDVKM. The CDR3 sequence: CASSKREKLHEQYF. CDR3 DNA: TGTGCCAGCAGTAAGCGGGAGAAGCTCCACGAGCAGTACTTC.

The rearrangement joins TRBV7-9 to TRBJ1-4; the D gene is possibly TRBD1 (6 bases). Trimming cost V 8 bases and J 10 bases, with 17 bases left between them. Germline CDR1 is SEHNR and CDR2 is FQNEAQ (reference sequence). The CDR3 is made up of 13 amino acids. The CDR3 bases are TGTGCCAGCGGCTACAGGGTCCCGGCAAAACTGTTTTTT. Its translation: CASGYRVPAKLFF.

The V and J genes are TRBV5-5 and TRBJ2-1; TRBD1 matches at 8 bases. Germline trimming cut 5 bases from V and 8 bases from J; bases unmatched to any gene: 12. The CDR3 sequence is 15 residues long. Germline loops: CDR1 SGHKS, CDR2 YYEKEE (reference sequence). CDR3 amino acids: CASREGQDSADEQFF. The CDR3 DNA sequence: TGTGCCAGCAGGGAGGGACAGGACAGTGCAGATGAGCAGTTCTTC.

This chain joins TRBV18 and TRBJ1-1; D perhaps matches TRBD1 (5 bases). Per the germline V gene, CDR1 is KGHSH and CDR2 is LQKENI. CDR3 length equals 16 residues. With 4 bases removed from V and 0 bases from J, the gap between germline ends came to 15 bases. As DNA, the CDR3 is TGTGCCAGCTCACAACACCCCAGGGCTATGAACACTGAAGCTTTCTTT. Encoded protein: CASSQHPRAMNTEAFF.

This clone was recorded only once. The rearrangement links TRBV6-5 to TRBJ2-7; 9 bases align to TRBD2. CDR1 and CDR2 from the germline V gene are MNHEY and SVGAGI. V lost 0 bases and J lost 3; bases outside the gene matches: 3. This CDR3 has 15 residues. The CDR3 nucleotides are TGTGCCAGCAGTTACTCTCGGCGGGAGGGCTACGAGCAGTACTTC. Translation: CASSYSRREGYEQYF.